This T cell receptor (beta chain) emerged from a study of identical twins. To note about this clonotype: What it recognizes is unknown.

The CDR3 loop spans 16 amino acids. The V end lost 0 bases, the J end lost 6 bases, and 16 bases lay between the germline ends. Germline V lookup: CDR1 LNHNV, CDR2 YYDKDF (reference sequence). TCRdb re-called the 5' RACE reads through MiXCR, storing one row per CDR3 protein. The table records approximately 620,000 distinct CDR3 sequences, more than 6.5% of them present only once. General study results and limits: Out-of-frame TCR alpha sharing in monozygotic twins exceeded recombination model predictions. Cord blood's abundant beta clonotypes had fewer insertions, unlike memory repertoires.

This sample also appeared in a second study, on yellow fever vaccine responses in identical twins.

What was sequenced was PBMCs. The V gene is TRBV15, the J gene TRBJ2-3; no definite D call. This sequence originates from a woman aged 18-35 years in good health. This CDR3 reads CATSRDRIDSSDTQYF. The CDR3 region has the DNA TGTGCCACCAGCAGAGATCGGATAGATTCGTCCGATACGCAGTATTTT.